The 19 T cell receptor beta chains below all came from one sample that was sequenced in a study of CD8+ T cells in alopecia areata listed by TCRdb under 2018. To prepare the library, the immunoSEQ multiplex PCR assay was applied. To provide template for TCR sequencing, every sample had RNA extracted and reverse transcribed into cDNA. In its TCRdb copy, this immuneACCESS table keeps in-frame sequences only and misses some clones. Where compared with another copy, unresolved V genes explain less than half of these, and the others have no known cause. In all, the sample holds more than 95,000 clones, and less than 50% of those were seen once. The ten largest clones take up over 9.5% of the sample. Material: NKG2D-low CD8+ T cells sorted from blood. The sample's cell subset or site label, decoded: sorted CD8+ NKG2D-low blood T cells. These receptors were obtained from a human donor with alopecia areata.

This clone turned up a few times. The V call is TRBV11-2, the J call TRBJ2-1, with 9 bases matching TRBD2. The CDR3 spans 12 residues. V lost 1 base and J lost 14; bases outside the gene matches: 3. Germline V CDR1 and CDR2: SGHAT, FQNNGV. Here the CDR3 DNA reads TGTGCCAGCAGCTTAGTCCAGCGGGAGGAGTTCTTC. Amino acids: CASSLVQREEFF.

Notes on this clone: Other DNA sequences of this sample code for an identical CDR3. V usage is TRBV28 and J usage is TRBJ2-7; D unresolved. V was clipped by 5 bases and J by 2 bases, with 7 bases between them. There are 12 residues in the CDR3. Germline V gene data show CDR1 as MDHEN and CDR2 as SYDVKM. CDR3 protein: CASSPGPYEQYF. The CDR3 nucleotides read TGTGCCAGCAGTCCGGGCCCCTACGAGCAGTACTTC.

The chain has TRBV27 and TRBJ1-1; tentatively, D is TRBD1 (5 bases). The CDR3 sequence is 11 residues long. Germline V gene data show CDR1 as MNHEY and CDR2 as SMNVEV (reference sequence). The ends were cut back, 6 bases at V and 7 bases at J, with 9 bases in the middle. The CDR3 reads CASRTTGEAFF. CDR3 sequence (DNA): TGTGCCAGCAGAACTACAGGTGAAGCTTTCTTT.

The genes are TRBV27 and TRBJ2-7; D may be TRBD1 or TRBD2 (5 bases each). This CDR3 comprises 12 residues. Trimming left V 6 bases short and J 6 bases short, with 12 bases between. CDR1 MNHEY and CDR2 SMNVEV come from the germline V gene (reference sequence). This CDR3 reads CASSVVGGEQYF. Written as DNA, the CDR3 is TGTGCCAGCAGCGTTGTTGGGGGCGAGCAGTACTTC.

V usage is TRBV7-9 and J usage is TRBJ2-7; the D gene is possibly TRBD1 (6 bases). Trimming stripped 3 bases from V and 0 bases from J, with 9 bases between. Germline loops: CDR1 SEHNR, CDR2 FQNEAQ (reference sequence). This CDR3 comprises 14 residues. In DNA, the CDR3 is TGTGCCAGCAGCTTGCCAGGGGTCTCCTACGAGCAGTACTTC. This codes for CASSLPGVSYEQYF.

The chain links TRBV10-2 to TRBJ2-3; D is possibly TRBD1 (5 bases). The CDR3 is 11 residues long. From germline, CDR1 is WSHSY and CDR2 SAAADI. The DNA for the CDR3 is TGCTCGAGCCTGGGGCCAGATACGCAGTATTTT. The encoded protein is CSSLGPDTQYF.

This clone was observed a few times. The J gene is TRBJ2-2, the V gene TRBV11-2; D unclear. CDR3 length: 16 amino acids. V was cut by 5 bases and J by 5 bases, with 18 bases left in between. The germline V gene encodes CDR1 SGHAT and CDR2 FQNNGV. The CDR3 protein is CASSPSLYDRTGELFF. CDR3 coding DNA: TGTGCCAGCAGCCCCTCCTTATATGATAGAACCGGGGAGCTGTTTTTT.

This chain connects TRBV5-1 to TRBJ1-5, with 7 bases aligning to TRBD1. The CDR3 length is 15 residues. Losses at the gene ends were 4 bases for V and 3 bases for J; bases not matched to a gene: 7. Germline CDR1 reads SGHRS; CDR2 reads YFSETQ. DNA of the CDR3: TGCGCCAGCAGCCCAGGGGGTCTGTTCAATCAGCCCCAGCATTTT. This codes for CASSPGGLFNQPQHF.

This clone turned up a few times. V usage is TRBV2 and J usage is TRBJ2-2, with 9 bases matching TRBD1. Germline CDR1 SNHLY, CDR2 FYNNEI. Losses at the gene ends were 4 bases for V and 4 bases for J; bases not matched to a gene: 4. The CDR3 is made up of 15 amino acids. The CDR3: CASSAQDRGTGELFF. As DNA, the CDR3 is TGTGCCAGCAGTGCTCAGGACAGGGGCACCGGGGAGCTGTTTTTT.

This clone was counted only a few times. The chain is built from TRBV29-1 and TRBJ2-2, with D perhaps being TRBD1 or TRBD2 (5 bases each). CDR1 and CDR2 from the germline V gene are SQVTM and ANQGSEA. Trimming removed 7 bases from V and 4 bases from J, with 13 bases in between. This CDR3 contains 13 residues. CDR3 residues: CSARGPSTGELFF. In DNA form, the CDR3 reads TGCAGCGCCCGGGGACCGAGCACCGGGGAGCTGTTTTTT.

This clone was seen only a few times. The rearrangement links TRBV2 to TRBJ2-1; no clear D. CDR1 and CDR2 from the germline V gene are SNHLY and FYNNEI. The V gene lost 6 bases and the J gene lost 10 bases, with 7 bases spanning the gap. The CDR3 covers 10 residues. The CDR3 DNA is TGTGCCAGCAGCATCGGGGAGCAGTTCTTC. Its translation is CASSIGEQFF.

This clone has a handful of counts. DNA of the CDR3: TGTGCCAGCAGCATCACCGGGGAGCTGTTTTTT. This gives the protein CASSITGELFF. The chain has TRBV7-2 and TRBJ2-2, with no clear D. Germline CDR1 is SGHTA and CDR2 is FQGNSA. The CDR3 runs to 11 residues. Trimming took 5 bases from V and 4 from J, leaving 2 bases between them.

This clone occurred a few times. The chain links TRBV2 to TRBJ2-5; TRBD2 matches at 7 bases. CDR3 length: 19 residues. Trimming cost V 5 bases and J 5 bases; bases outside gene matches: 23. Germline CDR1 SNHLY, CDR2 FYNNEI. The CDR3 DNA follows: TGTGCCAGCAGTATCCGCTGGGGAGCGGGGATAACCCTGGGGGAGACCCAGTACTTC. Translation: CASSIRWGAGITLGETQYF. The full variable domain, its missing parts supplied by reference TRBV2 and TRBJ2-5, is EPEVTQTPSHQVTQMGQEVILRCVPISNHLYFYWYRQILGQKVEFLVSFYNNEISEKSEIFDDQFSVERPDGSNFTLKIRSTKLEDSAMYFCASSIRWGAGITLGETQYFGPGTRLLVL.

This CDR3 is CSVAQGNTGELFF. The CDR3 region has the DNA TGCAGCGTAGCACAGGGGAACACCGGGGAGCTGTTTTTT. The rearrangement joins TRBV29-1 to TRBJ2-2; D is perhaps TRBD1 (6 bases). There are 13 residues in the CDR3. Germline V gene lookup returns CDR1 SQVTM and CDR2 ANQGSEA. V lost 6 bases to trimming and J lost 1 base, with 9 bases between them.

V is TRBV9 and J is TRBJ2-3; tentatively, D is TRBD1 (5 bases). From germline, CDR1 is SGDLS and CDR2 YYNGEE. The CDR3 length is 16 residues. With 1 base removed from V and 1 base from J, the gap between germline ends came to 13 bases. The CDR3 DNA is TGTGCCAGCAGCGTAAGGCAGGGTTTCGGCACAGATACGCAGTATTTT. The encoded protein is CASSVRQGFGTDTQYF.

The chain joins TRBV28 to TRBJ2-7; D ambiguous. The V and J ends lost 7 bases and 2 bases respectively, with 12 bases between them. This CDR3 has 13 amino acids. From germline, CDR1 is MDHEN and CDR2 SYDVKM. The CDR3 region has the DNA TGTGCCAGCACTCACCGGCCCCCCTACGAGCAGTACTTC. Protein sequence: CASTHRPPYEQYF. Looking up the rest from reference TRBV28 and TRBJ2-7 gives the full variable domain: DVKVTQSSRYLVKRTGEKVFLECVQDMDHENMFWYRQDPGLGLRLIYFSYDVKMKEKGDIPEGYSVSREKKERFSLILESASTNQTSMYLCASTHRPPYEQYFGPGTRLTVT.

This clone was observed a few times. The genes are TRBV13 and TRBJ2-5, with D possibly TRBD2 on 6 matching bases. CDR3 length: 15 residues. Germline V gives CDR1 PRHDT, CDR2 FYEKMQ (reference sequence). Trimming removed 0 bases at V and 4 bases at J, with 12 bases between. The CDR3 spells CASSLGPRRGETQYF. Here the CDR3 DNA reads TGTGCCAGCAGCTTAGGGCCCCGGAGGGGAGAGACCCAGTACTTC. The full variable domain, in which reference TRBV13 and TRBJ2-5 provide the parts outside the CDR3, is AAGVIQSPRHLIKEKRETATLKCYPIPRHDTVYWYQQGPGQDPQFLISFYEKMQSDKGSIPDRFSAQQFSDYHSELNMSSLELGDSALYFCASSLGPRRGETQYFGPGTRLLVL.

This chain uses TRBV6-4 with TRBJ1-2, with D unclear. The ends were cut back, 2 bases at V and 2 bases at J, with 3 bases in the middle. This CDR3 is 12 amino acids long. Germline V gene lookup returns CDR1 MRHNA and CDR2 SNTAGT. CDR3 region: CASSDGNYGYTF. The CDR3 DNA is TGTGCCAGCAGTGACGGGAACTATGGCTACACCTTC.

Notes on this clone: Additional DNA sequences in this sample encode the identical CDR3. This chain joins TRBV20-1 and TRBJ2-7, with D unresolved. The CDR3 is 11 residues long. CDR1 is DFQATT and CDR2 is SNEGSKA in the germline V gene (reference sequence). Trimming took off 1 base at V and 3 bases at J, with 4 bases between the two ends. Here the CDR3 reads CSARADYEQYF. The CDR3 nucleotides are TGCAGTGCTAGAGCGGACTACGAGCAGTACTTC.